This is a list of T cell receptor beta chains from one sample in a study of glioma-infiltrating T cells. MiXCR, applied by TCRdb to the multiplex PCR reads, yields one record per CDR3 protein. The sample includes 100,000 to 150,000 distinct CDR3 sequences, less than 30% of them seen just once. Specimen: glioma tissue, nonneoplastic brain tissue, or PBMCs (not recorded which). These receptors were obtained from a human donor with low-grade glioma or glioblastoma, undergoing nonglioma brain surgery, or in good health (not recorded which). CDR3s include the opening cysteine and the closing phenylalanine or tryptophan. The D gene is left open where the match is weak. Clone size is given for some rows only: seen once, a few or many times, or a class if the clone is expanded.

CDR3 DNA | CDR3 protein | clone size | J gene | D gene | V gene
TGTGCCAGCAGCTTAAGTCGGTACAATGAGCAGTTCTTC | CASSLSRYNEQFF | many | TRBJ2-1 | NA | TRBV7-6
TGTGCCATCAAGCGGGAGGGCACAGATACGCAGTATTTT | CAIKREGTDTQYF | many | TRBJ2-3 | TRBD2 | TRBV10-3
TGTGCCAGCAGCCCTAAACTAGCGGGAGGGCCGGAGGATACCCAGTACTTC | CASSPKLAGGPEDTQYF | NA | TRBJ2-5 | TRBD2 | TRBV5-4
TGCAGCGTTGAGAGGACTCCAGATACGCAGTATTTT | CSVERTPDTQYF | NA | TRBJ2-3 | NA | TRBV29-1
TGCGCCAGCAGCGGGGGACAGGGAAACATTCAGTACTTC | CASSGGQGNIQYF | few | TRBJ2-4 | TRBD1 | TRBV5-1
TGTGCCAGCAGTTACTCCCCCGCTAGGACTAGCGGTTATTCCTACAATGAGCAGTTCTTC | CASSYSPARTSGYSYNEQFF | many | TRBJ2-1 | TRBD2 | TRBV6-6
TGTGCCAGTAGTATGTCTGGGTTGGGCAATCAGCCCCAGCATTTT | CASSMSGLGNQPQHF | many | TRBJ1-5 | NA | TRBV19
TGTGCCAGCATGGGACTAGCGGGAGAGCAGTACTTC | CASMGLAGEQYF | many | TRBJ2-7 | TRBD2 | TRBV12-3/TRBV12-4
TGCGCCAGCAGCTTGGCCCTCAGCGGCGAGCAGTACTTC | CASSLALSGEQYF | NA | TRBJ2-7 | NA | TRBV5-1
TGTGCCAGCAGTTTCGTCGAGGGGAGAGGAGAGACCCAGTACTTC | CASSFVEGRGETQYF | many | TRBJ2-5 | NA | TRBV12-3/TRBV12-4
TGTGCCAGCAGCTTTGCCGGGACCGCGGCCTTCTCTGGGGCCAACGTCCTGACTTTC | CASSFAGTAAFSGANVLTF | NA | TRBJ2-6 | NA | TRBV7-8
TGTGCCAGCAGGCGGGACCACACAGATACGCAGTATTTT | CASRRDHTDTQYF | many | TRBJ2-3 | NA | TRBV12-3/TRBV12-4
TGTGCCAGCAGCGCCTCCCAGGGAGAGGAGACCCAGTACTTC | CASSASQGEETQYF | few | TRBJ2-5 | NA | TRBV5-4
TGTGCCACCGGCGAAGGGCCAACAGATACGCAGTATTTT | CATGEGPTDTQYF | many | TRBJ2-3 | NA | TRBV24-1
TGCGCCAGCAGCCAGGGACTAGCGATAGAGACCCAGTACTTC | CASSQGLAIETQYF | NA | TRBJ2-5 | TRBD2 | TRBV4-1
TGCAGTGCACGGATCCCACCGGGGACAGATACGCAGTATTTT | CSARIPPGTDTQYF | many | TRBJ2-3 | NA | TRBV20-1
TGCGCCAGCAGCCAAAACCCCGGGACGGGTGCTTACAATGAGCAGTTCTTC | CASSQNPGTGAYNEQFF | many | TRBJ2-1 | NA | TRBV4-3
TGTGCCAGCAGTTTGGGTAGCTCCTACAATGAGCAGTTCTTC | CASSLGSSYNEQFF | many | TRBJ2-1 | NA | TRBV28
TGTGCCAGCAGCTTCAGAGTCGGGGCTAACACTGAAGCTTTCTTT | CASSFRVGANTEAFF | many | TRBJ1-1 | NA | TRBV5-5
TGCAGTGCTAGAGATCCCCACTCCGGGACTAGCTTTCAGTTCGAGCAGTACTTC | CSARDPHSGTSFQFEQYF | many | TRBJ2-7 | TRBD2 | TRBV20-1
TGCGCCAGCAGGGGGGGACAGCAAGAGACCCAGTACTTC | CASRGGQQETQYF | many | TRBJ2-5 | NA | TRBV6-1
TGCAGTGCCACACGACCCGGGGCCAACGTCCTGACTTTC | CSATRPGANVLTF | many | TRBJ2-6 | NA | TRBV20-1
TGTGCCAGCAGCTTGGTGCAGGGCTACAATGAGCAGTTCTTC | CASSLVQGYNEQFF | NA | TRBJ2-1 | NA | TRBV5-4
TGTGCCACCAGCAGAGATTATGCACAGGGATCCCAAGAGACCCAGTACTTC | CATSRDYAQGSQETQYF | many | TRBJ2-5 | NA | TRBV15
TGTGCCAGCAGTTATCGGAGGTCAGGGGGTTACAATGAGCAGTTCTTC | CASSYRRSGGYNEQFF | many | TRBJ2-1 | TRBD1 | TRBV6-2/TRBV6-3
TGCAGCGGCGCAGGGGGCGAGGACACCGGGGAGCTGTTTTTT | CSGAGGEDTGELFF | few | TRBJ2-2 | TRBD1 | TRBV29-1
TGTGCCAGTAGGACCGGCAACTCCTACGAGCAGTACTTC | CASRTGNSYEQYF | NA | TRBJ2-7 | NA | TRBV19
TGTGCCAGCAGAACCAGGATAGGGGATACGCAGTATTTT | CASRTRIGDTQYF | many | TRBJ2-3 | NA | TRBV6-1
TGTGCCAGCAGTTTAGTGGCTAGGAACAACGAAGCTTTCTTT | CASSLVARNNEAFF | NA | TRBJ1-1 | NA | TRBV28
TGCAGCGTAGCCGGGACAGGGAAAGATTATGTAGCTTTCTTT | CSVAGTGKDYVAFF | many | TRBJ1-1 | TRBD1 | TRBV29-1
TGTGCCAGCAGCGACCCTCTAGGAGGGGAGGTGAACATTCAGTACTTC | CASSDPLGGEVNIQYF | many | TRBJ2-4 | NA | TRBV7-2
TGTGCCAGCAGTTTAGTAGGACAGGGGAGCAATCAGCCCCAGCATTTT | CASSLVGQGSNQPQHF | many | TRBJ1-5 | TRBD1 | TRBV27
TGTGCCAGCAGCTCTATTGGGAGGAGAGCCTACGAGCAGTACTTC | CASSSIGRRAYEQYF | many | TRBJ2-7 | NA | TRBV14
TGTGCCAGCAGCCCCAACGGGGGGCGCCGAGAGACCCAGTACTTC | CASSPNGGRRETQYF | NA | TRBJ2-5 | NA | TRBV12-3/TRBV12-4
TGTGCCAGCATCCCAAGGGGGGGAGAGAACACTGAAGCTTTCTTT | CASIPRGGENTEAFF | many | TRBJ1-1 | NA | TRBV6-1
TGTGCCAGCAGCTCCTATAGCCTTGAGCAGTTCTTC | CASSSYSLEQFF | many | TRBJ2-1 | NA | TRBV27
TGCAGCGTTAGCGGCCTATTGGCGGATACGCAGTATTTT | CSVSGLLADTQYF | many | TRBJ2-3 | NA | TRBV29-1
TGTGCCAGCAGCCCAGGGGGCACAGGGCGTTATGAGCAGTTCTTC | CASSPGGTGRYEQFF | many | TRBJ2-1 | TRBD1 | TRBV7-2
TGTGCCACCAGGGCGGGGGCGGGGCGTGGGCAGTTCTTC | CATRAGAGRGQFF | many | TRBJ2-1 | NA | TRBV15
TGTGCCAGCAGCTCGGACTCCGGGACAACCTACGAGCAGTACTTC | CASSSDSGTTYEQYF | many | TRBJ2-7 | NA | TRBV7-9
TGTGCCAGCAGTTTATGGGAGGATCAGCCCCAGCATTTT | CASSLWEDQPQHF | many | TRBJ1-5 | NA | TRBV12-3/TRBV12-4
TGCGCCAGCGCCCAACTAGCGGGGGAGACCCAGTACTTC | CASAQLAGETQYF | few | TRBJ2-5 | TRBD2 | TRBV5-1
TGTGCCAGCAGCTTGGTGGTCCCAGCAGAAGAAAAACTGTTTTTT | CASSLVVPAEEKLFF | many | TRBJ1-4 | NA | TRBV7-9
TGTGCCTCAACAGGGGTTAGCACAGATACGCAGTATTTT | CASTGVSTDTQYF | many | TRBJ2-3 | TRBD1 | TRBV10-3
TGTCCCAGTAGTATATCCGGGAGATACTACGAGCAGTACTTC | CPSSISGRYYEQYF | NA | TRBJ2-7 | NA | TRBV19